Listed here is a single T cell receptor beta chain. The sample originates from a study of blood T cells in healthy people across ages. The V and J ends lost 5 bases and 0 bases respectively, with 17 bases between them. This CDR3 comprises 15 residues. Germline CDR1 reads DFQATT; CDR2 reads SNEGSKA (reference sequence). Using a J-beta primer mix together with a sample-barcoded 5' primer, a second PCR was run for about 6 to 11 cycles. TCRdb re-called the 5' RACE reads with MiXCR, one entry per CDR3 protein. The sample contains roughly 1,100,000 distinct CDR3 sequences, around 27% of which appear only once. These sequences were also reported in another study, on T cells of mothers and their children.

The specimen was blood. This receptor was taken from a girl under 10 years old in good health. This sequence joins TRBV20-1 and TRBJ2-7; D not resolved. The CDR3 region has the DNA TGCAGTGCTCCTCGAATCGGAAGGAGCTCCTACGAGCAGTACTTC. Translating it yields CSAPRIGRSSYEQYF.